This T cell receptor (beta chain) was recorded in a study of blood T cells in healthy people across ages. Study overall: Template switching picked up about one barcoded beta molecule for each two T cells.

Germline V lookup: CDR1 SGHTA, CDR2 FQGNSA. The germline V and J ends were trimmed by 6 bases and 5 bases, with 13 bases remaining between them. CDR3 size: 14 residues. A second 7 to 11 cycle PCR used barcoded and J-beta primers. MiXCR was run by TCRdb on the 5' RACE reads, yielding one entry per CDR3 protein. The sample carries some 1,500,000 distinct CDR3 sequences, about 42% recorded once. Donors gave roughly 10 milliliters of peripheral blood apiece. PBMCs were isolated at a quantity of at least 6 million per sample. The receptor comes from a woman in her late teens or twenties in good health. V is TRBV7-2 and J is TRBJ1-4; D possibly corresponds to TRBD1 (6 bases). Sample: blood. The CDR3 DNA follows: TGTGCCAGCAGTTGGGCGGGGGCCAATGAAAAACTGTTTTTT. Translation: CASSWAGANEKLFF.